The 27 T cell receptor beta chains given below trace back to one sample, sequenced in a study of glioma-infiltrating T cells after dendritic cell vaccination. Time point noted: after dendritic cell vaccination, including at tumor progression/relapse. Profiled with immunoSEQ multiplex PCR; TCRdb holds only in-frame clones, not every one. The sample shows 70,000 to 90,000 clones, roughly four fifths of them seen only once. The specimen was blood, collected after dendritic cell vaccination. The receptors derive from a human donor with glioblastoma.

This sequence joins TRBV6-1 and TRBJ2-5; 8 nucleotides align to TRBD1. This CDR3 contains 13 residues. The germline CDR1 and CDR2 sequences are MNHNS and SASEGT. V dropped 7 bases and J dropped 2; count of bases not matched to a gene: 3. The chain's CDR3 is CASTGTGQETQYF. CDR3 coding DNA: TGTGCCAGCACCGGGACAGGACAAGAGACCCAGTACTTC.

CDR3 bases: TGTGCCAGCAGCAAACAGGGGGCGAGGCACTATGGCTACACCTTC. As protein: CASSKQGARHYGYTF. The V and J genes are TRBV7-9 and TRBJ1-2; 9 nucleotides align to TRBD1. From germline, CDR1 is SEHNR and CDR2 FQNEAQ (reference sequence). The CDR3 is 15 residues long. V shed 5 bases, J shed 3 bases, and the junction held 7 bases outside the gene matches. The whole variable domain, filled in from reference TRBV7-9 and TRBJ1-2, reads DTGVSQNPRHKITKRGQNVTFRCDPISEHNRLYWYRQTLGQGPEFLTYFQNEAQLEKSRLLSDRFSAERPKGSFSTLEIQRTEQGDSAMYLCASSKQGARHYGYTFGSGTRLTVV.

V is TRBV6-5 and J is TRBJ1-3; D ambiguous. From germline, CDR1 is MNHEY and CDR2 SVGAGI. Trimming pared 5 bases from V and 7 bases from J, leaving 12 bases between. This CDR3 is built from 13 residues. CDR3 bases: TGTGCCAGCAGTAGACCGTCGGAGAACACCATATATTTT. Amino acid sequence: CASSRPSENTIYF.

This chain links TRBV5-4 with TRBJ1-4; D possibly corresponds to TRBD1 (5 bases). The CDR3 loop spans 15 amino acids. Trimming left V 1 base short and J 0 bases short, with 7 bases between. Germline V CDR1 and CDR2: SGHNT, YYREEE (reference sequence). The CDR3 bases are TGTGCCAGCAGCTTGTCAGGGACAACTAATGAAAAACTGTTTTTT. Amino acid sequence: CASSLSGTTNEKLFF.

This clone was recorded a few times. J is TRBJ2-5 and V is TRBV7-9, with 14 bases fitting TRBD2. This CDR3 has 15 residues. V gave up 4 bases and J gave up 4 bases; unmatched junction bases: 2. Germline V gene sequence: CDR1 SEHNR, CDR2 FQNEAQ (reference sequence). The CDR3 here is CASSSGTSGGETQYF. In DNA form, the CDR3 reads TGTGCCAGCAGCTCCGGGACTAGCGGGGGAGAGACCCAGTACTTC.

This clone has only one observation. Here the CDR3 DNA reads TGTGCCAGCAGTGACCGGGACAGGGCGGGAGGGCCCCAGCATTTT. This sequence encodes CASSDRDRAGGPQHF. J is TRBJ1-5 and V is TRBV2, with 9 bases lining up with TRBD1. CDR1 is SNHLY and CDR2 is FYNNEI in the germline V gene. V gave up 3 bases and J gave up 9 bases; unmatched junction bases: 9. This CDR3 comprises 15 residues.

This clone was seen once. V is TRBV6-1 and J is TRBJ1-1; no clear D gene. The germline gives CDR1 MNHNS, CDR2 SASEGT. Trimming left V 2 bases short and J 12 bases short, with 13 bases between. The CDR3 is made up of 12 amino acids. This CDR3 is CASSELQVGTFF. DNA of the CDR3: TGTGCCAGCAGTGAACTCCAGGTTGGAACTTTCTTT.

This clone came up a few times. This sequence joins TRBV2 and TRBJ1-5, with 7 bases that match TRBD1. The V segment lost 6 bases and the J segment 4 bases; nucleotides outside the gene matches: 3. Germline V CDR1 and CDR2: SNHLY, FYNNEI. The CDR3 is 13 residues long. CDR3 nucleotides: TGTGCCAGCAGCGTACAGGGGAATCAGCCCCAGCATTTT. Amino acids: CASSVQGNQPQHF. Filled out from reference TRBV2 and TRBJ1-5, the complete variable domain reads EPEVTQTPSHQVTQMGQEVILRCVPISNHLYFYWYRQILGQKVEFLVSFYNNEISEKSEIFDDQFSVERPDGSNFTLKIRSTKLEDSAMYFCASSVQGNQPQHFGDGTRLSIL.

The chain's CDR3 is CASGGEGNPRTDTQYF. CDR3 in DNA: TGCGCCAGCGGAGGGGAGGGGAACCCCCGCACAGATACGCAGTATTTT. This chain uses TRBV4-1 with TRBJ2-3, with 7 bases matching TRBD2. Germline loops: CDR1 MGHRA, CDR2 YSYEKL. V was clipped by 8 bases and J by 1 base; unmatched bases: 12. The CDR3 totals 16 residues.

The count of this clone is one. The CDR3 protein is CASNVPSRRTEAFF. The CDR3 DNA is TGTGCCAGTAACGTTCCCTCCCGTCGGACTGAAGCTTTCTTT. The J gene is TRBJ1-1, the V gene TRBV19, with unresolved D. Germline V gene sequence: CDR1 LNHDA, CDR2 SQIVND (reference sequence). This CDR3 is 14 amino acids long. V was trimmed by 7 bases and J by 5 bases, leaving 17 bases between them.

The J gene is TRBJ2-1, the V gene TRBV5-1; tentatively, D is TRBD1 (5 bases). This CDR3 is 15 amino acids long. V lost 5 bases and J lost 2, with 14 bases in between. Germline lookup yields CDR1 SGHRS and CDR2 YFSETQ. This CDR3 is CASSLGDEAYNEQFF. The CDR3 DNA sequence: TGCGCCAGCAGTTTAGGGGATGAGGCCTACAATGAGCAGTTCTTC.

This chain uses TRBV7-9 with TRBJ2-7; D gene uncertain. Trimming shortened V by 4 bases and J by 2 bases, and 12 bases separated the two germline ends. This CDR3 has 14 residues. In germline, CDR1 is SEHNR, CDR2 FQNEAQ (reference sequence). The DNA of the CDR3 is TGTGCCAGCAGCTCCGGTGCTGTAGCCTACGAGCAGTACTTC. It is translated as CASSSGAVAYEQYF.

The chain has TRBV6-1 and TRBJ1-1; a possible D gene is TRBD1 (6 bases). V was shortened by 4 bases and J by 3 bases, with 21 bases between the two germline ends. Germline CDR1 MNHNS, CDR2 SASEGT. The CDR3 length is 17 residues. The CDR3, as DNA: TGTGCCAGCAGTGTCCGATGGGGGGGGGCGAGTGACACTGAAGCTTTCTTT. It codes for CASSVRWGGASDTEAFF.

To note about this clone: Within the sample, other DNA sequences also encode this same CDR3. The V and J genes are TRBV9 and TRBJ2-2, with D maybe TRBD1 (6 bases). From germline, CDR1 is SGDLS and CDR2 YYNGEE. V lost 0 bases and J 0 bases, leaving 9 bases between the germline ends. The CDR3 sequence is 16 residues long. CDR3 protein: CASSVGGGANTGELFF. The CDR3 DNA is TGTGCCAGCAGCGTAGGAGGGGGAGCGAACACCGGGGAGCTGTTTTTT.

V gene TRBV5-1 combines with J gene TRBJ1-6, with no clear D. CDR3 length: 15 residues. Germline lookup yields CDR1 SGHRS and CDR2 YFSETQ. The V end lost 4 bases, the J end lost 7 bases, and 15 bases lay between the germline ends. The CDR3 loop is CASSPGEGQNSPLHF. The CDR3 DNA sequence: TGCGCCAGCAGCCCCGGGGAGGGTCAAAATTCACCCCTCCACTTT.

The chain joins TRBV18 to TRBJ1-1; D may be TRBD1 (6 bases). V was clipped by 3 bases and J by 1 base, with 18 bases between them. This CDR3 has 17 amino acids. Germline assignment: CDR1 KGHSH and CDR2 LQKENI. This CDR3 reads CASSPSEGGFANTEAFF. DNA for the CDR3: TGTGCCAGCTCACCGTCAGAGGGGGGGTTCGCGAACACTGAAGCTTTCTTT.

This clone was seen ten or more times. The V and J genes are TRBV19 and TRBJ1-1; 7 positions agree with TRBD1. The CDR3 is 17 residues long. Trimming removed 5 bases from V and 0 bases from J; junction bases left unmatched: 12. Germline V gives CDR1 LNHDA, CDR2 SQIVND (reference sequence). This CDR3 is CASSEGATTYMNTEAFF. In DNA form, the CDR3 reads TGTGCCAGTAGTGAGGGGGCCACAACTTACATGAACACTGAAGCTTTCTTT.

The V and J genes are TRBV4-2 and TRBJ1-1; D unclear. The CDR3 spans 15 residues. Germline CDR1 reads LGHNA; CDR2 reads YNFKEQ. Trimming removed 0 bases at V and 0 bases at J, with 8 bases between. The DNA of the CDR3 is TGTGCCAGCAGCCAAGACGGTCCGTTGAACACTGAAGCTTTCTTT. Its translation: CASSQDGPLNTEAFF.

The chain carries TRBV9 and TRBJ1-6; no firm D call. The CDR3 has 13 residues. The V end was cut by 0 bases, the J end by 13 bases, with 11 bases between. Germline V CDR1 and CDR2: SGDLS, YYNGEE. The CDR3 here is CASSVEGRSPLHF. The CDR3 DNA follows: TGTGCCAGCAGCGTAGAAGGGAGATCGCCCCTCCACTTT.

This chain connects TRBV7-6 to TRBJ2-7; 10 bases match TRBD1. Germline V CDR1 and CDR2: SGHVS, FNYEAQ. The CDR3 loop spans 16 amino acids. The ends lost 2 bases at V and 4 bases at J; junction bases unmatched: 8. In nucleotides, the CDR3 is TGTGCCAGCAGCTTACTGGGTGGGACAGGGGAGTACGAGCAGTACTTC. This gives the protein CASSLLGGTGEYEQYF.

The chain uses TRBV7-2 and TRBJ2-3; 10 bases align to TRBD1. The CDR3 has 17 amino acids. CDR1 is SGHTA, CDR2 FQGNSA, per germline. J was trimmed by 5 bases and V by 4 bases; bases with no gene match: 12. CDR3 DNA sequence: TGTGCCAGCAGCTCACCGTTCGACAGGGGGCATATAGATACGCAGTATTTT. The encoded protein is CASSSPFDRGHIDTQYF.

Points on this clone: This sample includes further DNA sequences coding for the same CDR3. CDR3 region: CASSEVRDTEAFF. The CDR3 nucleotides are TGTGCCAGCAGTGAAGTCAGGGACACTGAAGCTTTCTTT. This chain links TRBV2 with TRBJ1-1; D is perhaps TRBD1 (5 bases). The germline V and J ends were trimmed by 1 base and 3 bases, with 6 bases remaining between them. In germline, CDR1 is SNHLY, CDR2 FYNNEI. This CDR3 has 13 residues.

This chain joins TRBV27 and TRBJ2-6; 8 bases map to TRBD2. Germline trimming cut 1 base from V and 2 bases from J; bases unmatched to any gene: 4. The germline gives CDR1 MNHEY, CDR2 SMNVEV (reference sequence). This CDR3 comprises 17 residues. CDR3 loop: CASSLWGRGAGANVLTF. Written as DNA, the CDR3 is TGTGCCAGCAGTTTATGGGGGCGGGGGGCTGGGGCCAACGTCCTGACTTTC.

The genes are TRBV9 and TRBJ2-1, with no clear D. The CDR3 has 14 residues. The V end was cut by 4 bases, the J end by 8 bases, with 16 bases between. Germline V gene lookup returns CDR1 SGDLS and CDR2 YYNGEE. CDR3 DNA sequence: TGTGCCAGCAGCCTCAACCCCGTCCCGGATGAGCAGTTCTTC. Protein sequence: CASSLNPVPDEQFF.

This clone has a single count. J is TRBJ1-6 and V is TRBV2; possibly TRBD1 for D (6 bases). Per the germline V gene, CDR1 is SNHLY and CDR2 is FYNNEI. The CDR3 runs to 16 residues. Trimming pared 4 bases from V and 10 bases from J, leaving 20 bases between. The CDR3 reads CASSATGTKIWSPLHF. CDR3 nucleotides: TGTGCCAGCAGTGCAACCGGGACAAAAATATGGTCACCCCTCCACTTT.

The rearrangement uses TRBV19 and TRBJ1-2; TRBD1 is a possible D gene (6 bases). This CDR3 has 14 amino acids. V lost 3 bases and J lost 5, with 13 bases in between. Germline CDR1 LNHDA, CDR2 SQIVND (reference sequence). Here the CDR3 reads CASSITGGGYGYTF. The CDR3 DNA sequence: TGTGCCAGTAGTATTACTGGGGGCGGTTATGGCTACACCTTC. Drawing the rest from reference TRBV19 and TRBJ1-2, the complete variable domain is DGGITQSPKYLFRKEGQNVTLSCEQNLNHDAMYWYRQDPGQGLRLIYYSQIVNDFQKGDIAEGYSVSREKKESFPLTVTSAQKNPTAFYLCASSITGGGYGYTFGSGTRLTVV.

This clone was counted once. The chain recombines TRBV6-5 with TRBJ2-3; 11 bases fit TRBD2. Unmatched junction bases numbered 4, after V lost 6 bases and J lost 2 bases. Germline V gene data show CDR1 as MNHEY and CDR2 as SVGAGI. This CDR3 is 15 amino acids long. The CDR3 protein is CASRSSGGYTDTQYF. The CDR3 coding sequence is TGTGCCAGCAGATCTAGCGGGGGGTACACAGATACGCAGTATTTT.